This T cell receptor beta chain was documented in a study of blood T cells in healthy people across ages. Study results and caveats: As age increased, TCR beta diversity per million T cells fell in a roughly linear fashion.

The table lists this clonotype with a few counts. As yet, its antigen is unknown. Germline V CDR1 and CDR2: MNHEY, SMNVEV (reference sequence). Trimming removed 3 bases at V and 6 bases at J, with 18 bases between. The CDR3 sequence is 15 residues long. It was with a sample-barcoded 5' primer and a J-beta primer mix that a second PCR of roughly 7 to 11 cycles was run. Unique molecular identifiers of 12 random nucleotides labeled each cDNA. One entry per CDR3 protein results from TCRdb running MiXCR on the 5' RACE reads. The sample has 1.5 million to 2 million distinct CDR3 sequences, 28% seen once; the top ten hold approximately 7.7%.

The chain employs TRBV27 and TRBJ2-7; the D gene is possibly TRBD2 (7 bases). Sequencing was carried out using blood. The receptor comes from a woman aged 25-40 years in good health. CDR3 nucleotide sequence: TGTGCCAGCAGTTTGAAATCCGGGGGGCCAGGCGAGCAGTACTTC. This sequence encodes CASSLKSGGPGEQYF.